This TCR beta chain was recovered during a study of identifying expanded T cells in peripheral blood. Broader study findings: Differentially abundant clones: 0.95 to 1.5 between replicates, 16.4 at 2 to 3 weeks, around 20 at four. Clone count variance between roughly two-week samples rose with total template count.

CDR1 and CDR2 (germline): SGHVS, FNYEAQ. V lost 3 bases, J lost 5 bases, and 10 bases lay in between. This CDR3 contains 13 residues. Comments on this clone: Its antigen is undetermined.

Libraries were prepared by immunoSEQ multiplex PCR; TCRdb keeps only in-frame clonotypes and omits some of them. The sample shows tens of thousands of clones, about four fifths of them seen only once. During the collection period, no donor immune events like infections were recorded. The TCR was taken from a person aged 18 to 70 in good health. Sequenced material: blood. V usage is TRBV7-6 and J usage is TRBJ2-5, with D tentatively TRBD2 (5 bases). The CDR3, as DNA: TGTGCCAGCAGCTTTAACGGGAAGGAGACCCAGTACTTC. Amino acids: CASSFNGKETQYF.